Following are 19 T cell receptor beta chains from one sample sequenced in a study of OX40 agonist ivuxolimab in advanced cancers. Profiled with immunoSEQ multiplex PCR; TCRdb holds only in-frame clones, not every one. Here the sample spans approximately 66,000 clones, 70% to 90% being singletons. The sample consisted of CD4+ or CD8+ T cells sorted from blood, taken in a trial of the OX40 agonist ivuxolimab. These receptor sequences come from an adult with an advanced solid tumor such as melanoma, head and neck, liver or kidney cancer.

V is TRBV19 and J is TRBJ1-5; D is uncertain. The V and J ends lost 5 bases and 2 bases respectively, with 25 bases between them. The CDR3 spans 19 residues. CDR1 LNHDA and CDR2 SQIVND come from the germline V gene (reference sequence). CDR3: CASSPPLASRIYRNQPQHF. DNA of the CDR3: TGTGCCAGTAGTCCCCCCTTGGCCTCAAGGATCTATCGCAATCAGCCCCAGCATTTT.

The V and J genes are TRBV6-5 and TRBJ2-7; D gene unclear. The length of the CDR3 is 12 residues. Trimming stripped 5 bases from V and 0 bases from J, with 5 bases between. Germline loops: CDR1 MNHEY, CDR2 SVGAGI. CDR3 in amino acids: CASSQLSYEQYF. In DNA, the CDR3 is TGTGCCAGCAGTCAGCTCTCCTACGAGCAGTACTTC.

The V gene is TRBV5-5, the J gene TRBJ1-1, with D maybe TRBD1 (6 bases). CDR1 is SGHKS and CDR2 is YYEKEE in the germline V gene (reference sequence). V was pared by 4 bases and J by 5 bases, with 15 bases between. The length of the CDR3 is 14 residues. The CDR3 DNA reads TGTGCCAGCAGCCCATTGGGGGGCGGGACTGAAGCTTTCTTT. Residues: CASSPLGGGTEAFF.

This clone showed up just a few times. Here the CDR3 reads CAWSGINSNQPQHF. CDR3 coding DNA: TGTGCCTGGAGCGGGATCAATAGCAATCAGCCCCAGCATTTT. The chain couples TRBV30 to TRBJ1-5, with D hard to call. The CDR3 has 14 amino acids. Looked up from germline, CDR1 is GTSNPN and CDR2 is SVGIG (reference sequence). V dropped 3 bases and J dropped 0 bases, with 9 bases sitting between them.

This chain joins TRBV11-3 and TRBJ2-5; D possibly corresponds to TRBD1 (6 bases). The CDR3 totals 15 residues. Per germline, CDR1 SGHNT and CDR2 YENEEA. V gave up 2 bases and J gave up 5 bases, with 15 bases separating them. The CDR3, as DNA: TGTGCCAGCAGCTTAAGCTCGGTCAGGGGTGAGACCCAGTACTTC. Translated, it gives CASSLSSVRGETQYF.

This rearrangement joins TRBV7-9 to TRBJ2-1, with D tentatively TRBD2 (6 bases). Germline CDR1 and CDR2: SEHNR and FQNEAQ (reference sequence). Trimming removed 4 bases at V and 5 bases at J, with 21 bases between. The CDR3 extends over 17 amino acids. The CDR3, as DNA: TGTGCCAGCAGCTCTTGGAGAGGCCTAGCGCCAAACAATGAGCAGTTCTTC. It yields the protein CASSSWRGLAPNNEQFF.

The table lists this clone with a count of one. In DNA, the CDR3 is TGCGCCAGCTCCAGCCCTGAGCGGCTTCTAGAGCCCCAGCATTTT. Its translation is CASSSPERLLEPQHF. This chain uses TRBV4-1 with TRBJ1-5; D is undetermined. CDR1 MGHRA and CDR2 YSYEKL come from the germline V gene. Deletions cut 8 bases from V and 8 bases from J, with 22 bases between. The CDR3 runs 15 residues.

This chain joins TRBV7-2 and TRBJ1-1, with TRBD1 as a possible D gene (6 bases). The V gene's germline CDR1 is SGHTA and CDR2 FQGNSA. The CDR3 has 16 residues. V was clipped by 2 bases and J by 5 bases, with 18 bases between them. This CDR3 reads CASSLSSLGARTEAFF. CDR3 nucleotide sequence: TGTGCCAGCAGCTTATCTTCGCTGGGGGCGCGAACTGAAGCTTTCTTT.

This clone was recorded once. The chain joins TRBV5-6 to TRBJ2-1; D perhaps matches TRBD2 (6 bases). Trimming stripped 3 bases from V and 5 bases from J, with 15 bases between. Germline V gene lookup returns CDR1 SGHDT and CDR2 YYEEEE. The CDR3 sequence is 15 residues long. The CDR3 sequence is CASSSPGLLNNEQFF. For the CDR3, the DNA is TGTGCCAGCAGCTCTCCGGGACTTCTTAACAATGAGCAGTTCTTC. The full variable domain, rest sourced from reference TRBV5-6 and TRBJ2-1, is DAGVTQSPTHLIKTRGQQVTLRCSPKSGHDTVSWYQQALGQGPQFIFQYYEEEERQRGNFPDRFSGHQFPNYSSELNVNALLLGDSALYLCASSSPGLLNNEQFFGPGTRLTVL.

The chain combines TRBV2 with TRBJ2-7; D is possibly TRBD1 or TRBD2 (6 bases each). This CDR3 region has 14 residues. Looked up from germline, CDR1 is SNHLY and CDR2 is FYNNEI. Trimming shortened V by 3 bases and J by 4 bases, and 13 bases separated the two germline ends. The CDR3 DNA sequence: TGTGCCAGCAGTGAGGGGGCAGGGAGGTACGAGCAGTACTTC. Amino acid sequence: CASSEGAGRYEQYF.

The chain is built from TRBV13 and TRBJ2-1; 13 bases agree with TRBD2. The germline CDR1 and CDR2 sequences are PRHDT and FYEKMQ (reference sequence). The V gene end was trimmed by 7 bases and the J gene end by 7 bases; junction bases not matched to a gene: 10. This CDR3 is 16 amino acids long. The CDR3 protein is CASKLAGGPLGNEQFF. The CDR3 DNA sequence: TGTGCCAGCAAACTAGCGGGAGGGCCTCTTGGGAATGAGCAGTTCTTC.

The CDR3 region has the DNA TGTGCCAGCTCACCTGCTGAGACTTCGAACACCGGGGAGCTGTTTTTT. Encoded protein: CASSPAETSNTGELFF. The chain uses TRBV18 and TRBJ2-2; D is unresolved. Trimming left V 3 bases short and J 0 bases short, with 11 bases between. Germline lookup yields CDR1 KGHSH and CDR2 LQKENI. The CDR3 sequence is 16 residues long. Using reference TRBV18 and TRBJ2-2 for the parts outside the CDR3, the full variable domain is NAGVMQNPRHLVRRRGQEARLRCSPMKGHSHVYWYRQLPEEGLKFMVYLQKENIIDESGMPKERFSAEFPKEGPSILRIQQVVRGDSAAYFCASSPAETSNTGELFFGEGSRLTVL.

This sequence joins TRBV19 and TRBJ1-5; D perhaps matches TRBD1 (5 bases). Germline CDR1 reads LNHDA; CDR2 reads SQIVND (reference sequence). Trimming took off 3 bases at V and 3 bases at J, with 18 bases between the two ends. CDR3 size: 17 residues. CDR3 loop: CASSIRVGAGNNQPQHF. CDR3 nucleotide sequence: TGTGCCAGTAGTATTCGTGTCGGGGCAGGGAACAATCAGCCCCAGCATTTT.

V gene TRBV6-6 combines with J gene TRBJ1-2; no firm D call. CDR3 length equals 16 residues. V was clipped by 3 bases and J by 1 base, with 15 bases between them. CDR1 and CDR2 (germline): MNHNY, SVGAGI (reference sequence). CDR3 sequence (DNA): TGTGCCAGCAGTTATCCCCGACCCACCGGTAACTATGGCTACACCTTC. Translating it yields CASSYPRPTGNYGYTF.

This clone has just a few counts. The rearrangement joins TRBV7-2 to TRBJ2-3; a weak D match, TRBD2 (5 bases). CDR3 length: 16 amino acids. The V end was cut by 2 bases, the J end by 2 bases, with 14 bases between. Germline lookup yields CDR1 SGHTA and CDR2 FQGNSA. CDR3 sequence reads: CASSLSTRVVTDTQYF. CDR3 coding DNA: TGTGCCAGCAGCTTAAGCACTAGGGTGGTCACAGATACGCAGTATTTT.

The chain carries TRBV5-1 and TRBJ2-3; D not certain. Per germline, CDR1 SGHRS and CDR2 YFSETQ. The CDR3 is made up of 14 amino acids. Between the trimmed V and J ends, which lost 1 base and 0 bases, there was a span of 6 bases. DNA of the CDR3: TGCGCCAGCAGCTTGAGTTCCAGCACAGATACGCAGTATTTT. Its translation: CASSLSSSTDTQYF. Supplemented by reference TRBV5-1 and TRBJ2-3, the full variable domain reads KAGVTQTPRYLIKTRGQQVTLSCSPISGHRSVSWYQQTPGQGLQFLFEYFSETQRNKGNFPGRFSGRQFSNSRSEMNVSTLELGDSALYLCASSLSSSTDTQYFGPGTRLTVL.

V gene TRBV6-1 combines with J gene TRBJ2-7; D gene unclear. Trimming removed 6 bases at V and 4 bases at J, with 7 bases between. CDR3 length: 11 residues. Germline CDR1 and CDR2: MNHNS and SASEGT. The CDR3 reads CASSQIYEQYF. CDR3 nucleotides: TGTGCCAGCAGCCAAATTTACGAGCAGTACTTC.

The CDR3 loop is CASSFQTGKAFF. In DNA, the CDR3 is TGTGCCAGCAGTTTCCAGACGGGGAAAGCTTTCTTT. This chain joins TRBV6-5 and TRBJ1-1; D is ambiguous. Germline CDR1 is MNHEY and CDR2 is SVGAGI. V was clipped by 4 bases and J by 9 bases, with 12 bases between them. The CDR3 totals 12 residues.

The V call is TRBV28, the J call TRBJ2-7; D possibly corresponds to TRBD1 (8 bases). The CDR3 has 15 residues. Germline CDR1 and CDR2: MDHEN and SYDVKM. V was clipped by 1 base and J by 6 bases, with 16 bases between them. In DNA form, the CDR3 reads TGTGCCAGCAGTTTATTGGACAGGGAGGGGGGCGAGCAGTACTTC. The encoded protein is CASSLLDREGGEQYF.